This T cell receptor beta chain was retrieved from a study of persistence of HIV-infected CD4 T cells. General study results and limits: Antigen-responding cells were enriched for degenerate expanded CDR3beta sequences.

An overlapping HIV-1 Gag peptide pool stimulated these cells at about 1 ug/peptide/mL. CD4+ T cells upregulating both CD40 ligand and CD69 were sorted as responding cells. Before stimulation, PBMCs underwent CD8+ T cell depletion. With regard to this clone: What it binds is not known.

Sequencing used immunoSEQ version 4 in survey mode. Repertoires were generated with immunoSEQ multiplex PCR, while TCRdb's copy carries only in-frame clones and drops some. The sample carries fewer than 40,000 clones, approximately 70% recorded once. The sequencing here drew on CD4+ T cells sorted from PBMCs after 18-hour stimulation, taken from a patient who received antiretroviral therapy. The clonotype was recovered from an adult man with HIV who was CMV-seropositive.

The CDR3 DNA reads as TGTGCCACCTTTGAGGGAACGGCAATGAAGCAGTTCTTC. This translates into CATFEGTAMKQFF. V usage is TRBV28 and J usage is TRBJ2-1; TRBD2 might be the D (5 bases). Trimming shortened V by 10 bases and J by 11 bases, and 21 bases separated the two germline ends. Looked up from germline, CDR1 is MDHEN and CDR2 is SYDVKM. CDR3 size: 13 residues.